These 29 T cell receptor beta chains were all obtained from the same sample, sequenced in a study of blood T cells in healthy people across ages. A second PCR, run for about 6 to 11 cycles, used a sample-barcoded 5' primer plus a J-beta primer mix. In TCRdb, the 5' RACE reads were re-called with MiXCR into one record per CDR3 protein. The sample includes about 570,000 distinct CDR3 sequences, about 25% seen only once; the top ten take approximately 18%. The specimen was blood. The receptors come from a woman aged 70-85 years in good health.

This clonotype has just a few counts. The chain employs TRBV5-6 and TRBJ1-4, with 7 bases matching TRBD1. J gave up 4 bases and V 3 bases, and 6 bases lay outside the gene matches. Germline V CDR1 and CDR2: SGHDT, YYEEEE. The CDR3 sequence is 15 residues long. The DNA of the CDR3 is TGTGCCAGCAGCTCTACAGGGGAGTTTAATGAAAAACTGTTTTTT. Amino acid sequence: CASSSTGEFNEKLFF.

The rearrangement uses TRBV5-1 and TRBJ2-3; D remains ambiguous. Germline V CDR1 and CDR2: SGHRS, YFSETQ. The CDR3 runs 13 residues. V lost 1 base and J lost 6, with 9 bases in between. The CDR3 region has the DNA TGCGCCAGCAGCTTGTTAGGATCCGATACGCAGTATTTT. Translating gives CASSLLGSDTQYF.

This chain uses TRBV19 with TRBJ1-5; TRBD1 agrees at 7 bases. This CDR3 comprises 15 residues. CDR1 LNHDA and CDR2 SQIVND come from the germline V gene (reference sequence). With V trimmed by 6 bases and J by 7 bases, 12 bases remained unmatched. The CDR3 sequence: CASSCTGAGGQPQHF. CDR3 sequence (DNA): TGTGCCAGTAGCTGCACAGGGGCGGGGGGACAGCCCCAGCATTTT.

The chain links TRBV2 to TRBJ2-4, with D perhaps assigned TRBD1 or TRBD2 (6 bases each). The CDR3 has 15 residues. The V gene's germline CDR1 is SNHLY and CDR2 FYNNEI. Between the trimmed V and J ends, which lost 6 bases and 0 bases, there was a span of 12 bases. The CDR3 protein is CASSGGHLAKNIQYF. Here the CDR3 DNA reads TGTGCCAGCAGCGGGGGACATCTAGCCAAAAACATTCAGTACTTC.

This clonotype showed up just a few times. The chain recombines TRBV20-1 with TRBJ2-7, with 8 bases fitting TRBD2. CDR1 is DFQATT, CDR2 SNEGSKA, per germline (reference sequence). This CDR3 region has 13 residues. The junction had 5 bases not matched to a gene; V was cut back by 3 bases and J by 4 bases. The CDR3 DNA reads TGCAGTGCTAGGAAGAGCGGGGGATACGAGCAGTACTTC. Protein sequence: CSARKSGGYEQYF.

Concerning this clonotype: Just one base apart from a much larger clone, this may be a read error. Written as DNA, the CDR3 is TGTGCCAGCAGCCCGTGGAGGGAGGAGACCCAGTACTTC. This sequence encodes CASSPWREETQYF. V is TRBV7-2 and J is TRBJ2-5, with D perhaps TRBD2 (6 bases). CDR1 is SGHTA and CDR2 is FQGNSA in the germline V gene. The CDR3 has 13 amino acids. The V end lost 5 bases, the J end lost 5 bases, and 12 bases lay between the germline ends.

There are many counts of this clonotype. The V and J genes are TRBV11-2 and TRBJ2-3; unclear D gene. This CDR3 spans 13 amino acids. CDR1 is SGHAT and CDR2 is FQNNGV in the germline V gene. V gave up 2 bases and J gave up 5 bases, with 8 bases separating them. The CDR3 nucleotides are TGTGCCAGCAGCTTAAGGGCACGAGATACGCAGTATTTT. The encoded protein is CASSLRARDTQYF.

The V gene is TRBV20-1, the J gene TRBJ2-7, with D perhaps given as TRBD1 or TRBD2 (5 bases each). The germline V gene encodes CDR1 DFQATT and CDR2 SNEGSKA (reference sequence). Trimming took off 5 bases at V and 8 bases at J, with 22 bases between the two ends. The CDR3 sequence is 14 residues long. Here the CDR3 reads CSADLGTALGKQYF. DNA for the CDR3: TGCAGTGCTGACCTCGGGACGGCCCTTGGGAAGCAGTACTTC.

This chain uses TRBV12-3 or TRBV12-4 with TRBJ2-5; the match to TRBD1 covers 8 bases. The DNA matches TRBJ2-7 better at its end, which makes the J call doubtful. The CDR3 spans 15 residues. CDR3: CASSSNNRGSHEQYF. The CDR3 coding sequence is TGTGCCAGCAGCTCTAATAACAGGGGGAGCCACGAGCAGTACTTC.

The chain joins TRBV7-3 to TRBJ1-2; 10 bases align to TRBD1. Looked up from germline, CDR1 is SGHTA and CDR2 is FQGTGA. J gave up 5 bases and V 2 bases, and 11 bases lay outside the gene matches. CDR3 length equals 17 residues. The CDR3 here is CASSLSPPGQGMYGYTF. Here the CDR3 DNA reads TGTGCCAGCAGCTTATCCCCTCCGGGACAGGGGATGTATGGCTACACCTTC.

The CDR3 sequence: CASSIPGQVNTEAFF. CDR3 coding DNA: TGTGCCAGCAGCATACCGGGACAGGTGAACACTGAAGCTTTCTTT. The J gene is TRBJ1-1, the V gene TRBV5-5, with 8 bases identical to TRBD1. CDR3 length: 15 amino acids. V dropped 4 bases and J dropped 0; count of bases not matched to a gene: 5. Germline V gives CDR1 SGHKS, CDR2 YYEKEE (reference sequence).

The chain uses TRBV6-6 and TRBJ1-2; D unclear. Germline V gives CDR1 MNHNY, CDR2 SVGAGI (reference sequence). This CDR3 comprises 13 residues. V gave up 5 bases and J gave up 0 bases, with 7 bases separating them. The DNA of the CDR3 is TGTGCCAGCAGTCCGATGACTAACTATGGCTACACCTTC. It translates to CASSPMTNYGYTF.

This clonotype has more than one count but fewer than ten. The chain recombines TRBV2 with TRBJ2-7, with 9 bases identical to TRBD2. V lost 7 bases and J lost 3; bases outside the gene matches: 10. The CDR3 contains 15 residues. Germline values: CDR1 SNHLY, CDR2 FYNNEI. The CDR3 sequence is CASISWVAGDYEQYF. CDR3 bases: TGTGCCAGCATTTCATGGGTAGCGGGGGACTACGAGCAGTACTTC.

The chain uses TRBV5-1 and TRBJ2-5; TRBD1 aligns across 9 bases. Near its end, the DNA agrees better with TRBJ2-7, so the J call may be wrong. From germline, CDR1 is SGHRS and CDR2 YFSETQ. This CDR3 is built from 13 residues. CDR3 residues: CASSWDREGEQYF. The CDR3 region has the DNA TGCGCCAGCAGCTGGGACAGGGAAGGCGAGCAGTACTTC.

There are many counts of this clonotype. The chain carries TRBV29-1 and TRBJ2-5, with TRBD2 matching 7 bases. Germline V CDR1 and CDR2: SQVTM, ANQGSEA. Losses at the gene ends were 8 bases for V and 4 bases for J; bases not matched to a gene: 10. This CDR3 comprises 13 residues. In DNA form, the CDR3 reads TGCAGCTTGAAGGAGGGCGGGGGAGAGACCCAGTACTTC. Amino acid sequence: CSLKEGGGETQYF.

This clonotype was seen more than once but under ten times. The chain employs TRBV18 and TRBJ2-5; D may be TRBD1 (6 bases). The J call could be wrong; TRBJ2-1 is a better fit for the DNA end. The CDR3 contains 15 residues. The germline V gene has CDR1 KGHSH and CDR2 LQKENI. The CDR3: CASSPSQGLGDEQFF. The CDR3 coding sequence is TGTGCCAGCTCCCCGAGCCAGGGGCTGGGGGATGAGCAGTTCTTC.

This clonotype has a handful of counts. The V and J genes are TRBV4-3 and TRBJ1-4, with TRBD1 matching over 10 bases. V shed 1 base, J shed 8 bases, and the junction held 4 bases outside the gene matches. The CDR3 runs 15 residues. The germline gives CDR1 LGHNA, CDR2 YSLEER. The CDR3 coding sequence is TGCGCCAGCAGCCAAGTGGGGACAGGGGAGGAAAAACTGTTTTTT. Protein: CASSQVGTGEEKLFF.

This chain connects TRBV6-5 to TRBJ2-2, with D perhaps matching TRBD1 (6 bases). V was pared by 6 bases and J by 3 bases, with 11 bases between. The CDR3 has 14 residues. CDR1 and CDR2 (germline): MNHEY, SVGAGI. CDR3 sequence (DNA): TGTGCCAGCAGACTCCAGGGGTACACCGGGGAGCTGTTTTTT. Translated: CASRLQGYTGELFF.

This clonotype was seen only once. This chain's CDR3 is CASSQRGALNEQFF. The CDR3 DNA follows: TGTGCCAGCAGCCAAAGGGGGGCCCTAAATGAGCAGTTCTTC. The chain recombines TRBV14 with TRBJ2-1; D might be TRBD1 or TRBD2, each matching 6 bases. The germline gives CDR1 SGHDN, CDR2 FVKESK. Trimming took 2 bases from V and 7 from J, leaving 12 bases between them. This CDR3 is 14 amino acids long.

The sample holds a few counts of this clonotype. The chain uses TRBV11-2 and TRBJ2-5; a possible D gene is TRBD2 (5 bases). The CDR3 contains 14 residues. V was pared by 1 base and J by 5 bases, with 11 bases between. In germline, CDR1 is SGHAT, CDR2 FQNNGV. CDR3 sequence (DNA): TGTGCCAGCAGCTTAGTCACGGGATTGGAGACCCAGTACTTC. It translates to CASSLVTGLETQYF.

The chain recombines TRBV19 with TRBJ1-5, with D unclear. The CDR3 covers 13 residues. Germline-derived CDR1 and CDR2 are LNHDA and SQIVND (reference sequence). V was shortened by 3 bases and J by 9 bases, with 12 bases between the two germline ends. CDR3 nucleotide sequence: TGTGCCAGTAGTATCCGGGTTATCGGGCCCCAGCATTTT. Translation: CASSIRVIGPQHF.

The gene calls are TRBV4-1 and TRBJ2-5; 10 bases are shared with TRBD2. In germline, CDR1 is MGHRA, CDR2 YSYEKL. The CDR3 is 16 amino acids. V gave up 1 base and J gave up 4 bases; unmatched junction bases: 6. CDR3 nucleotide sequence: TGCGCCAGCAGCCAAGTTGGTAGCGGGGGGTCAGAGACCCAGTACTTC. Translating gives CASSQVGSGGSETQYF.

Notes on this clonotype: Being one base from a much bigger clone, this may be a read error. This chain uses TRBV12-3 or TRBV12-4 with TRBJ2-5; D gene unclear. Judging by the DNA end, TRBJ2-1 fits better; the J call may be wrong. The CDR3 is 13 amino acids. The CDR3 loop is CVSSLIGDITQFF. CDR3 nucleotide sequence: TGTGTCAGCAGTTTAATCGGAGATATTACCCAGTTCTTC.

This clonotype came up a few times. The V gene is TRBV29-1, the J gene TRBJ2-5; 10 positions agree with TRBD2. There are 14 residues in the CDR3. V shed 7 bases and J 5 bases; nucleotides not matched to a gene: 10. Germline V gives CDR1 SQVTM, CDR2 ANQGSEA. CDR3 sequence reads: CSASSGGGGETQYF. CDR3 nucleotide sequence: TGCAGCGCCTCTAGCGGGGGAGGTGGGGAGACCCAGTACTTC.

The V and J genes are TRBV7-2 and TRBJ2-1, with 9 bases that match TRBD2. Unmatched junction bases numbered 10, after V lost 9 bases and J lost 4 bases. From germline, CDR1 is SGHTA and CDR2 FQGNSA. The CDR3 sequence is 15 residues long. The CDR3 region is CASSEAGGWYNEQFF. Here the CDR3 DNA reads TGTGCCAGTAGTGAAGCGGGAGGTTGGTACAATGAGCAGTTCTTC.

This clonotype was observed a few times. V gene TRBV6-5 combines with J gene TRBJ2-3, with no clear D. V was shortened by 2 bases and J by 5 bases, with 8 bases between the two germline ends. This CDR3 comprises 13 residues. Germline CDR1 and CDR2: MNHEY and SVGAGI. The CDR3 sequence is CASSYGLGDTQYF. The CDR3 nucleotides are TGTGCCAGCAGTTACGGATTGGGAGATACGCAGTATTTT.

There are many counts of this clonotype. The genes are TRBV11-2 and TRBJ2-5, with 7 bases lining up with TRBD2. This CDR3 region has 14 residues. With 1 base clipped from V and 5 bases from J, the junction kept 4 bases outside the gene matches. Looked up from germline, CDR1 is SGHAT and CDR2 is FQNNGV. Here the CDR3 reads CASSLGRGGETQYF. The CDR3 nucleotides read TGTGCCAGCAGCTTAGGTCGGGGAGGGGAGACCCAGTACTTC.

The chain is built from TRBV9 and TRBJ2-1; 7 bases are a match to TRBD1. The V segment lost 0 bases and the J segment 6 bases; nucleotides outside the gene matches: 6. CDR3 length: 15 amino acids. Germline V gives CDR1 SGDLS, CDR2 YYNGEE. The CDR3 protein is CASSVARAGGNEQFF. The CDR3 DNA reads as TGTGCCAGCAGCGTAGCCCGGGCAGGGGGCAATGAGCAGTTCTTC.

The chain links TRBV3-1 to TRBJ1-4, with TRBD1 as a possible D gene (5 bases). CDR3 size: 19 residues. The V end lost 0 bases, the J end lost 1 base, and 18 bases lay between the germline ends. Per germline, CDR1 LGHDT and CDR2 YNNKEL (reference sequence). The CDR3, as DNA: TGTGCCAGCAGCCAAGAAGGGGCGTGTGGGGCAGTAACTAATGAAAAACTGTTTTTT. Its translation is CASSQEGACGAVTNEKLFF.